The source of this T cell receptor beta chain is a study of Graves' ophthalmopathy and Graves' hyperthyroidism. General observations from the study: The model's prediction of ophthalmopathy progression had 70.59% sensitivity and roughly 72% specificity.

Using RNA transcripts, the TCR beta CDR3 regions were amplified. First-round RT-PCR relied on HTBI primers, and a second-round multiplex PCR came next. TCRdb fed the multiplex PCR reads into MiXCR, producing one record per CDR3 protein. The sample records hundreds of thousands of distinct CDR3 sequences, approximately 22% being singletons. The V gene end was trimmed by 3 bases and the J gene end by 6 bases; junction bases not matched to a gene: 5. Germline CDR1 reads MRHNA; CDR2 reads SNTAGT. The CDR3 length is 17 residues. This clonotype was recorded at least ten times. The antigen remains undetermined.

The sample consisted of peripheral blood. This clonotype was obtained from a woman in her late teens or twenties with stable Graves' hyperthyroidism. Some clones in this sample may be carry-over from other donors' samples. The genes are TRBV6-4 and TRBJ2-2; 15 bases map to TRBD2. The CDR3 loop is CASSDSGLAGGPGELFF. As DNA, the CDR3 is TGTGCCAGCAGTGATTCCGGACTAGCGGGAGGGCCCGGGGAGCTGTTTTTT.